This T cell receptor (beta chain) was identified in a study of blood T cells in healthy people across ages (dated by TCRdb to the mid-2010s). For context, the study as a whole: In model experiments, template switching captured roughly one uniquely barcoded TCR beta cDNA molecule for every two T cells. Age-related changes in TCR beta repertoire diversity were measured in the study by deep sequencing normalized with unique cDNA molecular identifiers. The donors were divided into four age groups: young (average around 16 years), middle-aged (almost 40), aged (roughly 60) and long-lived (about 90). Donors of different ages were randomly distributed across sequencing lanes to avoid experimental bias. Using the same blood draw, the study looked at two additional independent replicas of 1 million unique cDNA reads for two donors, one aged 18 to 30 and the other aged 80 or older. The study at large found these results: Observed TCR beta diversity per million T cells fell roughly linearly with age, and a significant reduction was already apparent by age about 38. Donor CMV infection status was unknown, potentially confounding age-related changes in expanded clonotypes. Bulk unsorted PBMC profiling prevented conclusive comparison of naive and antigen-experienced compartments. Observed TCR beta diversity correlated strongly with the percentage of naive T cells measured by flow cytometry. Compared with the aged group, more naive CD4+ T cells, fewer expanded clones and increased TCR diversity were shown by the long-lived group, suggesting age selection. Estimates of total diversity based on one million sequenced T cells were considered lower bounds and underestimates.

This clonotype was recorded only once. The antigen it binds to is not known. Nothing much larger sits one base from this clone, and base qualities are not available. A solitary read yields weak support. The donors were roughly 38 Caucasian individuals from Russia, aged 6 to 90 years, who were systemically healthy. Each donor gave 9.5 to 10 milliliters of peripheral blood, drawn into EDTA-treated Vacutainer tubes. PBMCs were isolated by Ficoll-Paque density-gradient centrifugation, with at least 6.5 million obtained per sample. Total RNA was extracted from PBMCs with Trizol reagent, with at least 5.5 micrograms obtained per sample. The percentages of naive CD45RAhigh/CD27high T cells were determined by flow cytometry on a PBMC aliquot from every donor. Measured from the cysteine to the phenylalanine, the CDR3 is 15 residues long. Only the CDR3 portion is preserved as DNA: 45 bases, with reading frame beginning at the first base. Reading the germline V gene gives CDR1 SGHTA and CDR2 FQGNSA. V loses 5 bases of germline sequence and J loses 0 bases, and the interval between the two ends is 11 bases.

The library was made by 5' RACE. TCRdb shows the sequencer as Illumina HiSeq 2500. A second PCR of roughly 7 to 11 cycles was performed with a sample-barcoded 5' primer and a J-beta primer mix. Each TCR beta cDNA molecule received a unique molecular identifier from a template-switch 5' adaptor carrying 12 random nucleotides. At least 2.5 million CDR3-containing paired-end reads were obtained from each sample. All of the RNA was converted into first-strand cDNA using the Mint cDNA synthesis kit, with a TRBC-specific oligonucleotide serving as the primer. All cDNA was treated with uracil-DNA glycosylase and then went through a first 18-cycle PCR with the universal primers M1SS and BC2_uni_R. In the original analysis: For normalization, 1 million high-quality reads were randomly selected from each sample, with every read carrying a distinct molecular identifier. Reads with shared molecular identifiers were discarded instead of being binned into consensus sequences. MiTCR, set to a Q25 quality threshold and the strictest error-elimination algorithm, was used for CDR3 identification, clonotype clustering and error correction. Lower-bound total TCR beta diversity was estimated with a nonparametric unseen species model using Euler transformation. TCRdb passed the public sequencing reads through fastp at Q25 and MiXCR, retaining productive beta sequences. Each record represents a unique CDR3 protein, reported with the most common genes and DNA among its rows. The V and J calls, along with clone size, are taken from TCRdb and not from the paper's own processing. Recorded for this sample are some 710,000 distinct CDR3 sequences; around 50% of them occurred a single time. The leading ten clones occupy around a sixth of the sample.

Material: blood. The receptor comes from a man at least 80 years old in good health. Here the chain combines TRBV7-2 and TRBJ2-1, with a weak D call of TRBD1 (5 bases match). The CDR3 region reads CASSPAGFSYNEQFF. The nucleotide sequence is given as TGTGCCAGCAGCCCTGCAGGGTTCTCCTACAATGAGCAGTTCTTC.